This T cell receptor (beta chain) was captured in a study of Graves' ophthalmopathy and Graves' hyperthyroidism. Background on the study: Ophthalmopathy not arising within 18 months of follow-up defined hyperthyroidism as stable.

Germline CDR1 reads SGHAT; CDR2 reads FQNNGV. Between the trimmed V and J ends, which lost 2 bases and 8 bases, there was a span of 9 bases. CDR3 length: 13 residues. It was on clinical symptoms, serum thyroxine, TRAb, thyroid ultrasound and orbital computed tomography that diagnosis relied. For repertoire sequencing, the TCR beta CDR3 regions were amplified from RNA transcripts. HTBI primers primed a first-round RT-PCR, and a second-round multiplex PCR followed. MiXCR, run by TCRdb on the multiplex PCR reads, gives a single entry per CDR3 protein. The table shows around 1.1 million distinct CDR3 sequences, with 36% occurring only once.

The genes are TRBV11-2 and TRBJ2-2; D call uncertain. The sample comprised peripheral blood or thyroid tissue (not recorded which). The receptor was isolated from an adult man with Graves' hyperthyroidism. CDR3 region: CASSLRVEGELFF. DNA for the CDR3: TGTGCCAGCAGCTTAAGAGTCGAAGGGGAGCTGTTTTTT.